Reported below is one T cell receptor beta chain. The antigen remains undetermined. In TCRdb, the reads were re-called with MiXCR into one record per CDR3 protein. The sample includes 200,000 to 250,000 distinct CDR3 sequences, around two fifths of them seen just once. The CDR3 has 16 residues. Germline loops: CDR1 SGHAT, CDR2 FQNNGV. V was pared by 1 base and J by 0 bases, with 9 bases between. The sample originates from a study of T cell repertoires in cytomegalovirus infection. This sample comprised CD8+ T cells from cultured PBMCs, obtained from culture after CMV antigen stimulation. The receptor was derived from a human donor in good health (CMV status not recorded). Some clones in this sample may be carry-over from other donors' samples. The V call is TRBV11-2, the J call TRBJ2-2; no clear D gene. The CDR3 here is CASSLVLTTNTGELFF. The CDR3 DNA reads TGTGCCAGCAGCTTAGTCCTAACCACGAACACCGGGGAGCTGTTTTTT.